This is a list of T cell receptor beta chains from one sample in a study of beta chain features in type 1 diabetes. Clones were sequenced by immunoSEQ multiplex PCR, and TCRdb holds only the in-frame ones, with some missing. The sample includes 150,000 or so clones, over 55% seen only once; the top ten take under 0.1%. Material: naive CD4+ T cells from blood. The receptors stem from a man aged 30 to 39 with type 1 diabetes. Each CDR3 is given with its conserved first and last residue. The D gene is left open where the match is weak. Clone size is stated in some rows and not others, as once, few, many or a class when expanded.

cdr3_nt,cdr3_aa,j_call,v_call,clone_size,d_call
TGCGCCAGCAGTCCCGAGCGGGCGGGGACCGGGGAGCTGTTTTTT,CASSPERAGTGELFF,TRBJ2-2,TRBV4-1,-,-
TGCCGCAGATGGCAGGGAAAACAAGAGACCCAGTACTTC,CRRWQGKQETQYF,TRBJ2-5,TRBV29-1,-,-
TGCGCCAGCAGCCAAGAAGGTCTGAACGAATACGAGCAGTACTTC,CASSQEGLNEYEQYF,TRBJ2-7,TRBV4-3,-,-
TGTGCCAGCAGCTTTCTGCGACAGGGTAGTTGGGAGCAGTTCTTC,CASSFLRQGSWEQFF,TRBJ2-1,TRBV13,-,TRBD1
TGTGCCAGCAGCTTGGCCAACAGGGGGGTCCAAGAGACCCAGTACTTC,CASSLANRGVQETQYF,TRBJ2-5,TRBV5-4,-,TRBD1
TGCAGCGCCCCCCGGGTGGGTACCGCAGATACGCAGTATTTT,CSAPRVGTADTQYF,TRBJ2-3,TRBV29-1,-,-
TGTGCCAGCAGCCCTGTCCGGGGCAGCTCCTACGAGCAGTACTTC,CASSPVRGSSYEQYF,TRBJ2-7,TRBV7-9,-,-
TGTGCCAGCAGTGAAGCGCCCGGGGTGGTCTACGAGCAGTACTTC,CASSEAPGVVYEQYF,TRBJ2-7,TRBV2,-,-
TGTGCCAGCACCACCGGACGGGGGTACTCCTACGAGCAGTACTTC,CASTTGRGYSYEQYF,TRBJ2-7,TRBV28,once,-
TGTGCCAGCAGTGATCCAGCGGGGGGCACAGATACGCAGTATTTT,CASSDPAGGTDTQYF,TRBJ2-3,TRBV2,few,TRBD2
TGTGCCTGGAGTGGGCAGTATAATTCACCCCTCCACTTT,CAWSGQYNSPLHF,TRBJ1-6,TRBV30,-,-
TGTGCCAGCAGTCCCCCGGGAGGGAACACTGAAGCTTTCTTT,CASSPPGGNTEAFF,TRBJ1-1,TRBV6-5,-,-
TGTGCCAGCAGCTTAGCGGGGTTCGGAGCTTTCTTT,CASSLAGFGAFF,TRBJ1-1,TRBV7-9,-,-
TGCAGCGTTGAGAAACGCCGTCCCGGGACAGGGCGGAATGAGCAGTTCTTC,CSVEKRRPGTGRNEQFF,TRBJ2-1,TRBV29-1,-,TRBD1
TGTGCCTGGAGTACGGGGCGAGAGACCCAGTACTTC,CAWSTGRETQYF,TRBJ2-5,TRBV30,-,-
TGTGCCATCAGTGTGGAGTATAATTCACCCCTCCACTTT,CAISVEYNSPLHF,TRBJ1-6,TRBV10-3,-,-
TGTGCCAGCAGTTTTTTGCAGGGAGAACAGTACTTC,CASSFLQGEQYF,TRBJ2-7,TRBV27,-,-
TGTGCCAGCAGTCTCGATAGCTCTGGGGCCAACGTCCTGACTTTC,CASSLDSSGANVLTF,TRBJ2-6,TRBV28,-,-
TGCAGCGTCATGCGGGGGGCCGACGCCTACAATGAGCAGTTCTTC,CSVMRGADAYNEQFF,TRBJ2-1,TRBV29-1,once,TRBD2
TGTGCCAGCAGATGGGGACAGGGACTGGTTGGCTACACCTTC,CASRWGQGLVGYTF,TRBJ1-2,TRBV2,-,TRBD1
TGCAGCGGCAAGACAGGGGGCGAGCAGTACTTC,CSGKTGGEQYF,TRBJ2-7,TRBV29-1,few,TRBD1
TGTGCCAGCAGCGGCGGACCAAGGGATTCACCCCTCCACTTT,CASSGGPRDSPLHF,TRBJ1-6,TRBV9,once,-
TGTGCCAGCAGCCCCGGGTCGACGGGGAACGCAAAGTTCTTC,CASSPGSTGNAKFF,TRBJ2-1,TRBV7-2,-,-
TGTGCCAGCAGTGATCAGGGGGCTTCCTACGAGCAGTACTTC,CASSDQGASYEQYF,TRBJ2-7,TRBV2,-,TRBD1
TGTGCCAGCTCACCACTTAGGTCCGGGGTTGGCTCCTACAATGAGCAGTTCTTC,CASSPLRSGVGSYNEQFF,TRBJ2-1,TRBV18,-,-
TGTGCCTGGAGTGGACGTGAAAACATTCAGTACTTC,CAWSGRENIQYF,TRBJ2-4,TRBV30,-,-
TGTGCCTGGAGTCCCCCGGGAGACATTCAGTACTTC,CAWSPPGDIQYF,TRBJ2-4,TRBV30,-,-
TGTGCCAGCAGCTTAAGATCGTCCAGCTCCTATAATTCACCCCTCCACTTT,CASSLRSSSSYNSPLHF,TRBJ1-6,TRBV13,few,-
TGCAGCTCGGCCGGACAGGGTCAAGAGACCCAGTACTTC,CSSAGQGQETQYF,TRBJ2-5,TRBV29-1,-,TRBD1
TGCGCCAGCAGCCAGACCGGGACAGCTTCCTCTGGGGCCAACGTCCTGACTTTC,CASSQTGTASSGANVLTF,TRBJ2-6,TRBV4-1,few,TRBD1
TGCACCAGCAGCCCCCTCGACAGGGGCTATGGCTACACCTTC,CTSSPLDRGYGYTF,TRBJ1-2,TRBV1,-,-
TGTGCCAGCAGCTTCGGGCAGGGCGAAGAAAAACTGTTTTTT,CASSFGQGEEKLFF,TRBJ1-4,TRBV7-9,-,-
TGTGCCAGCACCCCGACGACAGGGTGGGGCTACACCTTC,CASTPTTGWGYTF,TRBJ1-2,TRBV11-2,-,TRBD1
TGTGCCTGGAGACGGGGATTCTACGAGCAGTACTTC,CAWRRGFYEQYF,TRBJ2-7,TRBV30,few,-
TGCAGCGTTGACCCAGGGGTGGATACGCAGTATTTT,CSVDPGVDTQYF,TRBJ2-3,TRBV29-1,few,-
TGTGCCAGTACAGGGTGGACCAAAAACATTCAGTACTTC,CASTGWTKNIQYF,TRBJ2-4,TRBV19,-,-
TGTGCCAGCAGCCTTCACCAAGAGACCCAGTACTTC,CASSLHQETQYF,TRBJ2-5,TRBV4-2,-,-